A selection of T cell receptor beta chains follows, all from one sample in a study of T cells in tuberculosis. Sequenced by immunoSEQ multiplex PCR; TCRdb stores in-frame clones only, minus some. The sample holds approximately 60,000 clones; 65% to 90% are singletons and the top ten take over 10%. The material sequenced was CD1b-GMM tetramer-negative cells sorted from PBMCs. The receptors were gathered from an adult woman with latent tuberculosis. Both conserved end residues are part of each CDR3. The order of the fields is J gene, clone size, D gene, V gene, CDR3 length, CDR3 protein, CDR3 DNA. The D gene is left open where the match is weak. Rows give clone size only sometimes, using once, few, many, or a class for an expanded clone.

TRBJ2-5 | . | . | TRBV7-9 | 13 | CASSLELQETQYF | TGTGCCAGCAGCTTAGAGCTGCAAGAGACCCAGTACTTC
TRBJ2-2 | once | . | TRBV6-1 | 13 | CASSYQGSGELFF | TGTGCCAGCAGCTATCAGGGGTCCGGGGAGCTGTTTTTT
TRBJ2-7 | . | TRBD2 | TRBV28 | 17 | CASSLPLAGERTYEQYF | TGTGCCAGCAGTTTACCACTAGCGGGGGAACGTACCTACGAGCAGTACTTC
TRBJ2-3 | . | TRBD2 | TRBV7-2 | 14 | CASSAGLVADTQYF | TGTGCCAGCAGCGCTGGACTAGTCGCAGATACGCAGTATTTT
TRBJ2-3 | . | TRBD1 | TRBV7-7 | 15 | CASSSGTGRSDTQYF | TGTGCCAGCAGCTCCGGGACAGGGCGATCAGATACGCAGTATTTT
TRBJ1-6 | . | . | TRBV6-1 | 18 | CASSAVGGVVPYNSPLHF | TGTGCCAGCAGTGCCGTGGGGGGGGTCGTCCCCTATAATTCACCCCTCCACTTT
TRBJ1-3 | once | . | TRBV7-9 | 15 | CASSLRGDTGNTIYF | TGTGCCAGCAGCTTAAGAGGGGACACTGGAAACACCATATATTTT
TRBJ1-3 | . | . | TRBV6-6 | 15 | CASRRREVSGNTIYF | TGTGCCAGCAGGCGCCGGGAGGTCTCTGGAAACACCATATATTTT
TRBJ1-2 | few | . | TRBV7-9 | 13 | CASSHREGRGYTF | TGTGCCAGCAGCCACAGGGAGGGGAGAGGCTACACCTTC
TRBJ1-5 | . | . | TRBV2 | 14 | CASSTGNRNQPQHF | TGTGCCAGCAGCACAGGGAATCGCAATCAGCCCCAGCATTTT
TRBJ2-7 | . | . | TRBV7-2 | 15 | CASSQRGLSSYEQYF | TGTGCCAGCAGCCAACGGGGTCTTTCGTCCTACGAGCAGTACTTC